These 17 T cell receptor beta chains share one sample of origin, sequenced in a study of blood T cell repertoires in COVID-19. Here immunoSEQ multiplex PCR was the method, and the copy in TCRdb shows in-frame clones only, minus some. In the table there are approximately 96,000 clones, around nine tenths of which are singletons. Material: peripheral blood. The source of these receptors is a woman at least 80 years old with acute or convalescent COVID-19.

The rearrangement links TRBV6-5 to TRBJ1-2; 8 nucleotides line up with TRBD1. The CDR3 sequence is 13 residues long. The ends lost 5 bases at V and 2 bases at J; junction bases unmatched: 1. Germline lookup yields CDR1 MNHEY and CDR2 SVGAGI. CDR3 loop: CASSRQGNYGYTF. The CDR3 DNA reads TGTGCCAGCAGTCGACAGGGGAACTATGGCTACACCTTC.

The DNA for the CDR3 is TGTGCCAGCAGCTTAGGTTTGCTAGCGTATAAGGATGAGCAGTTCTTC. Protein sequence: CASSLGLLAYKDEQFF. The genes are TRBV11-2 and TRBJ2-1, with D possibly TRBD2 on 6 matching bases. Germline CDR1 reads SGHAT; CDR2 reads FQNNGV. V lost 1 base, J lost 8 bases, and 18 bases lay in between. This CDR3 comprises 16 residues.

The CDR3 bases are TGTGCCAGCAGCTTAAGAAGCGGCGAAAGCAATGAGCAGTTCTTC. It yields the protein CASSLRSGESNEQFF. This chain uses TRBV7-2 with TRBJ2-1; TRBD2 is a possible D gene (5 bases). V lost 2 bases, J lost 6 bases, and 14 bases lay in between. Germline V CDR1 and CDR2: SGHTA, FQGNSA. This CDR3 is 15 amino acids long.

The chain joins TRBV6-5 to TRBJ1-2; D is undetermined. V shed 7 bases and J shed 3 bases, with 15 bases lying between them. CDR3 length: 14 amino acids. The germline V gene encodes CDR1 MNHEY and CDR2 SVGAGI. In DNA, the CDR3 is TGTGCCAGCACCACCAATGCCCGGGACTATGGCTACACCTTC. Protein: CASTTNARDYGYTF.

The rearrangement joins TRBV7-2 to TRBJ2-1; weak D call: TRBD2 (5 bases). V lost 5 bases and J 10 bases, leaving 12 bases between the germline ends. The CDR3 totals 12 residues. Germline loops: CDR1 SGHTA, CDR2 FQGNSA. This CDR3 is CASSPPGREQFF. The CDR3, as DNA: TGTGCCAGCAGCCCTCCGGGAAGGGAGCAGTTCTTC.

The rearrangement joins TRBV4-3 to TRBJ2-1; 14 positions match TRBD2. V shed 1 base, J shed 8 bases, and the junction held 7 bases outside the gene matches. Germline V gene data show CDR1 as LGHNA and CDR2 as YSLEER. This CDR3 spans 17 amino acids. The DNA of the CDR3 is TGCGCCAGCAGCCAAGCCTCGGGACTAGCGGGAGCCTATGAGCAGTTCTTC. Translated, it gives CASSQASGLAGAYEQFF.

This rearrangement joins TRBV6-1 to TRBJ1-1, with 7 bases identical to TRBD1. V was pared by 5 bases and J by 2 bases, with 11 bases of the junction left unmatched. The CDR3 covers 16 residues. Looked up from germline, CDR1 is MNHNS and CDR2 is SASEGT. The DNA for the CDR3 is TGTGCCAGCAGTCAAGGGGACAGCCGCTTCAACACTGAAGCTTTCTTT. Encoded protein: CASSQGDSRFNTEAFF.

The genes are TRBV7-2 and TRBJ2-4, with 7 positions matching TRBD2. Germline-derived CDR1 and CDR2 are SGHTA and FQGNSA. J gave up 5 bases and V 1 base, and 11 bases lay outside the gene matches. This CDR3 contains 17 residues. The CDR3 DNA follows: TGTGCCAGCAGCTTAGTGACGGGGAGACGGGGGGAAAACATTCAGTACTTC. It is translated as CASSLVTGRRGENIQYF.

The chain uses TRBV4-1 and TRBJ2-7; 7 bases align to TRBD1. The CDR3 has 15 amino acids. Germline V gives CDR1 MGHRA, CDR2 YSYEKL. The trim removed 5 bases at V and 1 base at J, leaving 8 bases unmatched. The CDR3 region is CASSSPTGRSYEQYF. As DNA, the CDR3 is TGCGCCAGCAGCTCTCCGACAGGGCGATCCTACGAGCAGTACTTC.

The chain employs TRBV10-3 and TRBJ2-7; 7 nucleotides line up with TRBD2. Trimming cost V 4 bases and J 2 bases; bases outside gene matches: 5. This CDR3 has 14 residues. Germline assignment: CDR1 ENHRY and CDR2 SYGVKD. The CDR3 DNA reads as TGTGCCATCAGTGGGGCTAGCGGACCCTACGAGCAGTACTTC. Translated: CAISGASGPYEQYF.

The rearrangement uses TRBV24-1 and TRBJ1-1; D remains unclear. There are 14 residues in the CDR3. Germline-derived CDR1 and CDR2 are KGHDR and SFDVKD. Trimming stripped 3 bases from V and 7 bases from J, with 14 bases between. The CDR3 protein is CATSDNEGSIEAFF. For the CDR3, the DNA is TGTGCCACCAGTGATAATGAGGGTTCCATTGAAGCTTTCTTT.

The J gene is TRBJ2-1, the V gene TRBV4-2, with TRBD2 matching 7 bases. This CDR3 comprises 17 residues. Germline V gene sequence: CDR1 LGHNA, CDR2 YNFKEQ. Trimming cost V 0 bases and J 0 bases; bases outside gene matches: 5. The CDR3 bases are TGTGCCAGCAGCCAAGATCCGGGAGGCCCCTCCTACAATGAGCAGTTCTTC. Its translation is CASSQDPGGPSYNEQFF.

CDR3 region: CASSASGTGAGRSQPQHF. The CDR3 DNA reads TGTGCCAGCAGTGCCTCTGGTACAGGGGCTGGTCGGAGTCAGCCCCAGCATTTT. This rearrangement joins TRBV6-1 to TRBJ1-5; 7 positions match TRBD1. From germline, CDR1 is MNHNS and CDR2 SASEGT. V lost 4 bases to trimming and J lost 6 bases; unmatched junction nucleotides: 18. This CDR3 spans 18 amino acids.

The chain uses TRBV9 and TRBJ2-3; 14 nucleotides agree with TRBD2. Germline V lookup: CDR1 SGDLS, CDR2 YYNGEE. The CDR3 totals 18 residues. With V trimmed by 2 bases and J by 0 bases, 5 bases remained unmatched. CDR3 loop: CASSVTSGGVPSTDTQYF. CDR3 DNA: TGTGCCAGCAGCGTGACTAGCGGGGGGGTACCTAGCACAGATACGCAGTATTTT.

The V gene is TRBV28, the J gene TRBJ1-4; D gene unclear. V gave up 2 bases and J gave up 8 bases, with 9 bases separating them. Germline V CDR1 and CDR2: MDHEN, SYDVKM. The CDR3 covers 13 residues. This CDR3 reads CASSLERVEKLFF. The DNA for the CDR3 is TGTGCCAGCAGTTTAGAGAGAGTGGAAAAACTGTTTTTT.

The rearrangement joins TRBV9 to TRBJ2-5; tentatively, D is TRBD1 (5 bases). The V and J ends lost 0 bases and 5 bases respectively, with 17 bases between them. Germline V gives CDR1 SGDLS, CDR2 YYNGEE. This CDR3 is 16 amino acids long. In nucleotides, the CDR3 is TGTGCCAGCAGCGTAGATTCCAGGGCAATAGGGGAGACCCAGTACTTC. As protein: CASSVDSRAIGETQYF.

This sequence joins TRBV6-5 and TRBJ1-1; unclear D gene. The CDR3 is 13 amino acids. V was clipped by 6 bases and J by 1 base, with 9 bases between them. Germline V gene lookup returns CDR1 MNHEY and CDR2 SVGAGI. The CDR3 region is CASRPTRNTEAFF. The CDR3 DNA sequence: TGTGCCAGCAGACCGACAAGGAACACTGAAGCTTTCTTT.